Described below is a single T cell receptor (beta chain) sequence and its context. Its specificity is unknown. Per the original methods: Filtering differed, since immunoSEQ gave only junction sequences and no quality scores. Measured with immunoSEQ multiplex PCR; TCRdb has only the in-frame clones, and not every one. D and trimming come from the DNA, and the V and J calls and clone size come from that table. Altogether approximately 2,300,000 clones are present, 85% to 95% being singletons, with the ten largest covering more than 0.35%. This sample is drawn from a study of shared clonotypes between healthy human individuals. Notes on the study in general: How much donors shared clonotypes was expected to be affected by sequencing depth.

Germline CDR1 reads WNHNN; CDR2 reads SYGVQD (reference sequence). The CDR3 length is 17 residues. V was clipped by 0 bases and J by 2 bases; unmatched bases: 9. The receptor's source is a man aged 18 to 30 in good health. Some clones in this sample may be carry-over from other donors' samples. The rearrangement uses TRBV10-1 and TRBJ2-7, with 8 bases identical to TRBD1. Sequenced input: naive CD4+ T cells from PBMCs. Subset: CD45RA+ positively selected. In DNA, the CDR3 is TGCGCCAGCAGTGAGTCGAGTAGGACAGGGCCACCCTACGAGCAGTACTTC. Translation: CASSESSRTGPPYEQYF.